The entry that follows covers one T cell receptor beta chain sequence. The antigen is unknown. The repertoire was sequenced with immunoSEQ multiplex PCR; TCRdb's copy has only in-frame clones and lacks some. The sample has some 150,000 clones; around 90% are singletons. The sample is drawn from a study of graft-versus-host responses after intestinal transplantation. Study summary: Multivisceral, liver-intestinal, or isolated intestinal transplants were received by the recipients. Anti-thymocyte globulin served as induction for all recipients, who then took tacrolimus and steroids for two to three years.

Whole-study findings and limits: High graft-versus-host to host-versus-graft clonal ratios were seen in allografts of patients with graft-donor T cell macrochimerism. Among recipient marrow samples, GvH clones were found; some appeared first in ileum or blood.

CDR3 size: 10 residues. The specimen comprised unstimulated CD4+ T cells sorted from spleen or lymph node cells, sampled before intestinal transplant. The genes are TRBV21-1 and TRBJ1-1; the table's D gene call, TRBD1, was not cross checked with the DNA. TRBV21-1 is noted as a pseudogene. The clonotype was recovered from a human donor who received an intestinal transplant. DNA of the CDR3: TGTGCCAGCGGCGACAGGGAAGCTTTCTTT. Translating it yields CASGDREAFF.